The present TCR beta chain was sequenced within a study of cytomegalovirus exposure and HLA in healthy donors. Germline V gene lookup returns CDR1 SGHRS and CDR2 YFSETQ. Unmatched junction bases numbered 6, after V lost 0 bases and J lost 3 bases. The length of the CDR3 is 15 residues. On this clone itself: Within the sample, other DNA sequences also encode this same CDR3.

PCR was performed using 60 Vbeta and 13 Jbeta primers. This table comes from immunoSEQ multiplex PCR, and its TCRdb copy is limited to in-frame clones, with some not included. The table shows fewer than 45,000 clones, with 68% occurring only once. The V call is TRBV5-1, the J call TRBJ2-7; the match to TRBD1 covers 7 bases. The specimen sequenced was PBMCs. The source is a man in his forties in good health and CMV-seronegative. The CDR3 nucleotides read TGCGCCAGCAGCTTGGATGGGACAGCCTACTACGAGCAGTACTTC. Its protein is CASSLDGTAYYEQYF.